This T cell receptor (beta chain) emerged from a study of OX40 agonist ivuxolimab in advanced cancers. Notes on the study in general: There was clonal expansion of CD4+ and CD8+ blood T cells by week 6 at 0.1 to 3.0 mg/kg. The mean number of expanded clones was higher in CD8+ T cells than in CD4+. Among expanded peripheral T cells, antigen specificity went undetermined.

Researchers took blood at baseline, on cycle 4 day 1, and on cycle 7 day 1. The germline gives CDR1 MNHEY, CDR2 SMNVEV (reference sequence). Trimming cost V 0 bases and J 1 base, with 10 bases left between them. The CDR3 runs to 15 residues. A note on this clone: Its specificity is unknown.

The repertoire was sequenced with immunoSEQ multiplex PCR; TCRdb's copy has only in-frame clones and lacks some. In the table there are over 80,000 clones, roughly 93% of which are singletons. The source was CD4+ or CD8+ T cells sorted from blood, collected in a trial of the OX40 agonist ivuxolimab. The receptor was derived from an adult with an advanced solid tumor such as melanoma, head and neck, liver or kidney cancer. V and J are TRBV27 and TRBJ2-7; no reliable D call. The chain's CDR3 is CASSLSTRASYEQYF. The CDR3 DNA is TGTGCCAGCAGTTTATCAACCAGAGCATCCTACGAGCAGTACTTC.